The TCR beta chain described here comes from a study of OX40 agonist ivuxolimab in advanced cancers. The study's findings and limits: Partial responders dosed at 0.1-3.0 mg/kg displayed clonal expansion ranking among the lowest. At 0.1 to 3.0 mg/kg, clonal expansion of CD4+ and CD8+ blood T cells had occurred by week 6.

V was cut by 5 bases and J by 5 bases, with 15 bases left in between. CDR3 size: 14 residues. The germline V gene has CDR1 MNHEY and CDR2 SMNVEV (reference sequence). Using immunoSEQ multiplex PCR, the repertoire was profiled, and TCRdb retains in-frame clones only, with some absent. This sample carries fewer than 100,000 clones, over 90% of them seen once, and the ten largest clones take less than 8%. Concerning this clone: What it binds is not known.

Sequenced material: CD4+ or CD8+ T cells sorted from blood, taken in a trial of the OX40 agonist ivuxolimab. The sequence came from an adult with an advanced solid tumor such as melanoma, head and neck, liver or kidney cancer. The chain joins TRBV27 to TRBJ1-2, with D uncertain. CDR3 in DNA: TGTGCCAGCAGTGGGGATAGGACCGCTTATGGCTACACCTTC. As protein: CASSGDRTAYGYTF.